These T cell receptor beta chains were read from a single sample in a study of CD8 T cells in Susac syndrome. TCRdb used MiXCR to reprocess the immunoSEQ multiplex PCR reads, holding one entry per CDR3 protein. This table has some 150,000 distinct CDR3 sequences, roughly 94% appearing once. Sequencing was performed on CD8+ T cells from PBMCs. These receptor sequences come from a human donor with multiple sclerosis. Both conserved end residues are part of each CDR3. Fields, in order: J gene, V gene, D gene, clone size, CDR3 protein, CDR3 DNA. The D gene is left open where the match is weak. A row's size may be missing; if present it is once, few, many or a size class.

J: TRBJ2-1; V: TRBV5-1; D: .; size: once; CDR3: CASSWALGTPALDEQFF; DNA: TGCGCCAGCAGCTGGGCGCTCGGGACTCCCGCGCTGGATGAGCAGTTCTTC
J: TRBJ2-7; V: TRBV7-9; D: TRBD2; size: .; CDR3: CASSSLRGSGTSSDEQYF; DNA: TGTGCCAGCAGCTCCCTTAGGGGGTCCGGGACTAGCTCTGACGAGCAGTACTTC
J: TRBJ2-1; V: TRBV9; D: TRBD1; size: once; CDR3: CASSASGTGRYNEQFF; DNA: TGTGCCAGCAGCGCGTCCGGGACAGGGCGATACAATGAGCAGTTCTTC
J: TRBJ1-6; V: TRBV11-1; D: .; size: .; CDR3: CASSLDALNNSPLHF; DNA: TGTGCCAGCAGCTTAGACGCTCTGAATAATTCACCCCTCCACTTT
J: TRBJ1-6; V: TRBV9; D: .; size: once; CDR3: CASTEGGSYNSPLHF; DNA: TGTGCCAGCACCGAGGGGGGCTCCTATAATTCACCCCTCCACTTT
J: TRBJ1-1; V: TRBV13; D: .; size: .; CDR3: CASSTYGSPFF; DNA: TGTGCCAGCAGCACCTACGGGAGTCCTTTCTTT
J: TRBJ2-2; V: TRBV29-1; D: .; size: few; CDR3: CSAPTVETGELFF; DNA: TGCAGCGCCCCAACAGTGGAAACCGGGGAGCTGTTTTTT
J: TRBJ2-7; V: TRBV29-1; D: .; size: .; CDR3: CSVEKGRSSYEQYF; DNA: TGCAGCGTTGAAAAGGGCAGGAGCTCCTACGAGCAGTACTTC
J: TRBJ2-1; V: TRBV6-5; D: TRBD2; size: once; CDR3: CASSYSSGGAGEQFF; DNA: TGTGCCAGCAGTTACTCCAGCGGGGGGGCCGGTGAGCAGTTCTTC
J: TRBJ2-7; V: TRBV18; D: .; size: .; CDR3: CASSPREVTGTYEQYF; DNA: TGTGCCAGCTCACCTCGGGAGGTCACAGGGACCTACGAGCAGTACTTC
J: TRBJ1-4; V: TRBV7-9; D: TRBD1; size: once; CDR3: CASSSQDRVIF; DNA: TGTGCCAGCAGCTCGCAGGACAGGGTCATTTTT
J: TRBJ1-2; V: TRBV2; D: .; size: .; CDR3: CASSVQPANNGYTF; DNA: TGTGCCAGCAGTGTGCAGCCAGCTAACAATGGCTACACCTTC
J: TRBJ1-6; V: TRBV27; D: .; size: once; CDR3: CASSPTAGVNSPLHF; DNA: TGTGCCAGCAGCCCGACGGCAGGGGTGAATTCACCCCTCCACTTT
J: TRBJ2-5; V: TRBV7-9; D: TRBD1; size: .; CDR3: CASSLSRDSKETQYF; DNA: TGTGCCAGCAGCTTGTCTCGGGACAGTAAAGAGACCCAGTACTTC
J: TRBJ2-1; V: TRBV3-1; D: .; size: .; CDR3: CASSQDRKDEQFF; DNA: TGTGCCAGCAGCCAAGATCGAAAGGATGAGCAGTTCTTC
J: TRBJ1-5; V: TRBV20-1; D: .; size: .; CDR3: CSARPREGERQPQHF; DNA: TGCAGTGCTAGACCCCGGGAAGGGGAAAGGCAGCCCCAGCATTTT